This T cell receptor (beta chain) was sequenced in a study of blood T cell repertoires in COVID-19. Using immunoSEQ multiplex PCR, the repertoire was profiled, and TCRdb retains in-frame clones only, with some absent. This table has about 270,000 clones, 88% appearing once. This CDR3 has 15 amino acids. Trimming removed 4 bases at V and 0 bases at J, with 10 bases between. Germline lookup yields CDR1 SGHVS and CDR2 FQNEAQ. The source material was PBMCs or T cells enriched from blood (not recorded which). The clonotype originates from a woman aged 55-69 years in a cohort exposed to, infected with or recovered from COVID-19 (not recorded which). The chain employs TRBV7-8 and TRBJ1-5, with D maybe TRBD1 (6 bases). DNA for the CDR3: TGTGCCAGCAGCTCACAGGGTTATAGCAATCAGCCCCAGCATTTT. Translating gives CASSSQGYSNQPQHF.